The 17 T cell receptor beta chains in this list originate from one sample, sequenced in a study of a mutant IDH1 vaccine in newly diagnosed glioma. Libraries were prepared by immunoSEQ multiplex PCR; TCRdb keeps only in-frame clonotypes and omits some of them. The table records some 130,000 clones, over 75% of them present only once. The time point denotes: week 11, during vaccination. Each dose of the vaccine consisted of 300 ug of mutant IDH1 20-mer peptide, with topical imiquimod. Antigen specificity for these receptors is unknown. This specimen was PBMCs, taken from a glioma patient whose treatment included an IDH1 peptide vaccine. The source of these receptors is a middle-aged man with glioma.

The chain uses TRBV18 and TRBJ1-1; a possible D gene is TRBD1 (5 bases). The V gene lost 4 bases and the J gene lost 7 bases, with 13 bases spanning the gap. CDR3 size: 13 residues. Per germline, CDR1 KGHSH and CDR2 LQKENI. The CDR3 sequence: CASSQQTAFEAFF. CDR3 nucleotide sequence: TGTGCCAGCTCACAACAGACAGCATTTGAAGCTTTCTTT.

This sequence joins TRBV29-1 and TRBJ1-5; D remains unclear. The length of the CDR3 is 13 residues. Germline CDR1 is SQVTM and CDR2 is ANQGSEA. The V end was cut by 7 bases, the J end by 4 bases, with 14 bases between. CDR3 nucleotides: TGCAGCGCGTTAGTGGTTGGGAATCAGCCCCAGCATTTT. Its translation is CSALVVGNQPQHF.

The rearrangement joins TRBV19 to TRBJ2-2; 10 nucleotides agree with TRBD2. Per germline, CDR1 LNHDA and CDR2 SQIVND (reference sequence). V lost 4 bases to trimming and J lost 6 bases; unmatched junction nucleotides: 5. This CDR3 has 15 residues. The CDR3 DNA follows: TGTGCCAGTAGTAGACCTAGCGGGAGTGCCGGGGAGCTGTTTTTT. Translating gives CASSRPSGSAGELFF.

There are a few counts of this clone. The chain is built from TRBV6-1 and TRBJ1-2; maybe TRBD1 (5 bases). V gave up 3 bases and J gave up 5 bases, with 7 bases separating them. The CDR3 consists of 12 residues. Germline V gene sequence: CDR1 MNHNS, CDR2 SASEGT. Here the CDR3 reads CASSEDIYGYTF. The CDR3 region has the DNA TGTGCCAGCAGTGAGGACATATATGGCTACACCTTC.

J is TRBJ2-5 and V is TRBV20-1; TRBD2 matches at 9 bases. The V gene's germline CDR1 is DFQATT and CDR2 SNEGSKA (reference sequence). The CDR3 extends over 11 amino acids. With 3 bases clipped from V and 9 bases from J, the junction kept 2 bases outside the gene matches. CDR3 protein: CSARGLAPQYF. The CDR3 DNA is TGCAGTGCTAGGGGACTAGCCCCCCAGTACTTC.

The rearrangement links TRBV7-9 to TRBJ2-5, with a tentative D call TRBD2 (6 bases). From germline, CDR1 is SEHNR and CDR2 FQNEAQ (reference sequence). Between the trimmed V and J ends, which lost 4 bases and 5 bases, there was a span of 17 bases. The CDR3 extends over 15 amino acids. The CDR3 DNA reads TGTGCCAGCAGCTACGGCTTGGGCCGGGAGGAGACCCAGTACTTC. It specifies CASSYGLGREETQYF. Full variable domain (remainder filled in from reference TRBV7-9 and TRBJ2-5): DTGVSQNPRHKITKRGQNVTFRCDPISEHNRLYWYRQTLGQGPEFLTYFQNEAQLEKSRLLSDRFSAERPKGSFSTLEIQRTEQGDSAMYLCASSYGLGREETQYFGPGTRLLVL.

This clone occurred many times. This chain joins TRBV4-2 and TRBJ1-2, with unresolved D. Germline CDR1 reads LGHNA; CDR2 reads YNFKEQ. V was trimmed by 3 bases and J by 0 bases, leaving 11 bases between them. The CDR3 has 15 residues. CDR3 in amino acids: CASSQGLNSNYGYTF. CDR3 bases: TGTGCCAGCAGCCAGGGCCTTAACTCTAACTATGGCTACACCTTC.

The J gene is TRBJ2-5, the V gene TRBV29-1; 9 nucleotides align to TRBD2. The CDR3 is made up of 15 amino acids. The germline V gene encodes CDR1 SQVTM and CDR2 ANQGSEA. Unmatched junction bases numbered 8, after V lost 4 bases and J lost 2 bases. DNA of the CDR3: TGCAGCGTTGTAGGTCTAGCGGGACGACAAGAGACCCAGTACTTC. Its translation is CSVVGLAGRQETQYF.

The chain has TRBV25-1 and TRBJ2-1; no definite D call. Germline V gives CDR1 MGHDK, CDR2 SYGVNS. V was trimmed by 3 bases and J by 0 bases, leaving 12 bases between them. The CDR3 spans 16 residues. This CDR3 is CASSDRAASSYNEQFF. The CDR3 region has the DNA TGTGCCAGCAGTGATCGGGCAGCGAGCTCCTACAATGAGCAGTTCTTC.

This clone was counted between two and nine times. The gene calls are TRBV27 and TRBJ2-1; D uncertain. Germline loops: CDR1 MNHEY, CDR2 SMNVEV (reference sequence). The CDR3 runs 15 residues. Trimming shortened V by 5 bases and J by 1 base, and 12 bases separated the two germline ends. CDR3: CASSPRPPSYNEQFF. CDR3 in DNA: TGTGCCAGCAGTCCTAGGCCTCCTTCCTACAATGAGCAGTTCTTC.

CDR3 loop: CASSYTRLAGESEQYF. CDR3 DNA sequence: TGTGCCAGCAGTTACACCCGACTAGCGGGAGAGAGTGAGCAGTACTTC. The chain uses TRBV6-6 and TRBJ2-7; TRBD2 matches 12 bases. Germline CDR1 is MNHNY and CDR2 is SVGAGI (reference sequence). The CDR3 runs to 16 residues. V gave up 2 bases and J gave up 7 bases; unmatched junction bases: 9.

This chain connects TRBV30 to TRBJ2-5; weak D call: TRBD2 (5 bases). The assigned J gene may be wrong: the sequence end matches TRBJ2-7 better. The CDR3 consists of 12 residues. CDR1 and CDR2 from the germline V gene are GTSNPN and SVGIG (reference sequence). The chain's CDR3 is CAWSRGNYEQYF. The CDR3 DNA reads as TGTGCCTGGAGTCGGGGAAACTACGAGCAGTACTTC.

The chain is built from TRBV2 and TRBJ1-4; TRBD1 aligns across 9 bases. Losses at the gene ends were 6 bases for V and 10 bases for J; bases not matched to a gene: 15. The CDR3 sequence is 16 residues long. Looked up from germline, CDR1 is SNHLY and CDR2 is FYNNEI. CDR3 coding DNA: TGTGCCAGCAGCCGGGACAGGGTTTTAGTAGGCGGAAAACTGTTTTTT. Residues: CASSRDRVLVGGKLFF. Looking up the rest from reference TRBV2 and TRBJ1-4 gives the full variable domain: EPEVTQTPSHQVTQMGQEVILRCVPISNHLYFYWYRQILGQKVEFLVSFYNNEISEKSEIFDDQFSVERPDGSNFTLKIRSTKLEDSAMYFCASSRDRVLVGGKLFFGSGTQLSVL.

The chain employs TRBV5-4 and TRBJ1-3; TRBD1 might be the D (5 bases). This CDR3 is built from 16 residues. Germline CDR1 is SGHNT and CDR2 is YYREEE (reference sequence). V was shortened by 1 base and J by 0 bases, with 11 bases between the two germline ends. The CDR3 nucleotides read TGTGCCAGCAGCTTGAGCGGGGGGGGCTCTGGAAACACCATATATTTT. Encoded protein: CASSLSGGGSGNTIYF.

This clone showed up just a few times. This sequence joins TRBV7-2 and TRBJ2-7; perhaps TRBD1 as D (5 bases). This CDR3 is 12 amino acids long. The V end lost 5 bases, the J end lost 12 bases, and 17 bases lay between the germline ends. CDR1 and CDR2 from the germline V gene are SGHTA and FQGNSA. CDR3 loop: CASSDRGRFLYF. CDR3 DNA sequence: TGTGCCAGCAGCGACAGAGGTCGGTTTCTGTACTTC. Based on the CDR3 plus reference TRBV7-2 and TRBJ2-7, the full variable domain is GAGVSQSPSNKVTEKGKDVELRCDPISGHTALYWYRQSLGQGLEFLIYFQGNSAPDKSGLPSDRFSAERTGGSVSTLTIQRTQQEDSAVYLCASSDRGRFLYFGPGTRLTVT.

This clone was counted a single time. The J gene is TRBJ1-5, the V gene TRBV28, with 7 bases identical to TRBD1. The CDR3 is made up of 15 amino acids. The V gene's germline CDR1 is MDHEN and CDR2 SYDVKM. The V and J ends lost 4 bases and 7 bases, in that order; junction bases with no gene match: 10. Here the CDR3 DNA reads TGTGCCAGCAGTTCCGCGACAGGGAGTGGACAGCCCCAGCATTTT. Translating gives CASSSATGSGQPQHF.

This clone was recorded a few times. The chain is built from TRBV27 and TRBJ1-1, with TRBD1 identical over 10 bases. Germline assignment: CDR1 MNHEY and CDR2 SMNVEV (reference sequence). The CDR3 has 15 amino acids. J lost 7 bases, V lost 5 bases, and 10 bases had no gene match. The DNA of the CDR3 is TGTGCCAGCAGTGCACCGGGACAGGGGAAATTTGAAGCTTTCTTT. Its translation is CASSAPGQGKFEAFF.